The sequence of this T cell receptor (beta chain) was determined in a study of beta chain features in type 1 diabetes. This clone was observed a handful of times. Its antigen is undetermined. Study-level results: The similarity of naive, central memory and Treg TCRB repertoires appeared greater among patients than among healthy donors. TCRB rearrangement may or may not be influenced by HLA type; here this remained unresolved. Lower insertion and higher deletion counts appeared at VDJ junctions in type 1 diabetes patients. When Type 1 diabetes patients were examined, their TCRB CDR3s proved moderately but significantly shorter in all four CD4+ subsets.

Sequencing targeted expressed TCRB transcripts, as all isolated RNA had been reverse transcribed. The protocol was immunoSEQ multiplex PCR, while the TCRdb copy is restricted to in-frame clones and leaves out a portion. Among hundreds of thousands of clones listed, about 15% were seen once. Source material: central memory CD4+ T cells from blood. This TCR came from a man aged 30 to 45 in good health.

CDR3 bases: TGTGCCAGCAGCTCCCTCCGGGTTTTGACTAATGAAAAACTGTTTTTT. Its protein product is CASSSLRVLTNEKLFF. This sequence joins TRBV5-6 and TRBJ1-4; the D is unclear. This CDR3 is built from 16 residues. Germline values: CDR1 SGHDT, CDR2 YYEEEE. V was shortened by 3 bases and J by 2 bases, with 14 bases between the two germline ends.